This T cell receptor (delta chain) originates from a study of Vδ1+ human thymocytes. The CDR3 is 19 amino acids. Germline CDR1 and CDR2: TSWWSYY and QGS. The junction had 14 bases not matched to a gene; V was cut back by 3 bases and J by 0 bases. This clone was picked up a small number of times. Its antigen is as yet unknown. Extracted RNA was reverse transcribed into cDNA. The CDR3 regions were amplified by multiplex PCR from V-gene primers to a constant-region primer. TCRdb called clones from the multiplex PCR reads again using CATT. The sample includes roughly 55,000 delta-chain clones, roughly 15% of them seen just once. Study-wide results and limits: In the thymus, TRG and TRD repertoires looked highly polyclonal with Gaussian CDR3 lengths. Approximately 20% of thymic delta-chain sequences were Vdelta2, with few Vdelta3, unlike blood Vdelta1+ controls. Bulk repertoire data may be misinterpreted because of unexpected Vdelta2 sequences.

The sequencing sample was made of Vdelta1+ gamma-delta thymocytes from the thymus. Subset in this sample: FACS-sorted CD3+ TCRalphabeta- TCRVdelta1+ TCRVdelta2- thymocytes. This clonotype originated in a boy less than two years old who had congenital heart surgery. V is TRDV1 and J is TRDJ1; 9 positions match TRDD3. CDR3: CALGDKSYWGTKYTDKLIF. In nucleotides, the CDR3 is TGTGCTCTTGGGGACAAGAGCTACTGGGGGACAAAGTACACCGATAAACTCATCTTT.